This passage covers 26 T cell receptor beta chains from one sample sequenced in a study of blood T cell repertoires in COVID-19. Clones were read by immunoSEQ multiplex PCR, and TCRdb kept only the in-frame ones, dropping some. This table holds approximately 180,000 clones, approximately 83% found once. The sample taken for sequencing was peripheral blood. Receptors originate from a man in his sixties with acute or convalescent COVID-19.

Comments on this clone: Distinct nucleotide sequences in the sample also encode this CDR3. The V gene is TRBV6-5, the J gene TRBJ1-5; D is uncertain. Trimming cost V 0 bases and J 2 bases, with 8 bases left between them. This CDR3 is built from 15 residues. Germline V gene lookup returns CDR1 MNHEY and CDR2 SVGAGI. This CDR3 reads CASSYSRGGNQPQHF. The CDR3 DNA sequence: TGTGCCAGCAGTTACTCGAGAGGCGGCAATCAGCCCCAGCATTTT.

The table lists this clone with a count of one. This rearrangement joins TRBV11-2 to TRBJ1-2, with D uncertain. Germline V gene lookup returns CDR1 SGHAT and CDR2 FQNNGV. V dropped 7 bases and J dropped 4 bases, with 13 bases sitting between them. The CDR3 covers 13 residues. The CDR3 is CASTDGLTYGYTF. CDR3 nucleotide sequence: TGTGCCAGCACCGATGGACTGACCTATGGCTACACCTTC.

This chain joins TRBV6-2 or TRBV6-3 and TRBJ2-1, with 8 bases matching TRBD1. The CDR3 runs 16 residues. J was trimmed by 9 bases and V by 5 bases; bases with no gene match: 15. Germline V CDR1 and CDR2: MNHEY, SVGEGT. In DNA form, the CDR3 reads TGTGCCAGCAGTCGACTCCTCCCGGGACAGGCAGGTGAGCAGTTCTTC. Its protein product is CASSRLLPGQAGEQFF.

The chain is built from TRBV6-6 and TRBJ2-3; D unclear. Trimming pared 6 bases from V and 4 bases from J, leaving 8 bases between. The germline V gene has CDR1 MNHNY and CDR2 SVGAGI (reference sequence). This CDR3 spans 12 amino acids. The CDR3 reads CASRETSDTQYF. The CDR3 bases are TGTGCCAGCAGAGAGACATCAGATACGCAGTATTTT.

This chain connects TRBV7-3 to TRBJ1-6, with D perhaps matching TRBD1 (5 bases). V was trimmed by 5 bases and J by 7 bases, leaving 12 bases between them. Germline CDR1 reads SGHTA; CDR2 reads FQGTGA. The CDR3 is made up of 14 amino acids. This chain's CDR3 is CASSQAGGNSPLHF. The CDR3 region has the DNA TGTGCCAGCAGCCAGGCCGGGGGGAATTCACCCCTCCACTTT.

The sample holds one count of this clone. V and J are TRBV24-1 and TRBJ2-2, with unresolved D. Trimming took off 3 bases at V and 1 base at J, with 5 bases between the two ends. This CDR3 region has 14 residues. Germline V gene sequence: CDR1 KGHDR, CDR2 SFDVKD. The CDR3 reads CATSDGGNTGELFF. CDR3 DNA: TGTGCCACCAGTGATGGCGGGAACACCGGGGAGCTGTTTTTT.

V usage is TRBV7-6 and J usage is TRBJ2-5; D possibly corresponds to TRBD1 (6 bases). Trimming left V 1 base short and J 2 bases short, with 11 bases between. CDR3 length: 15 amino acids. Looked up from germline, CDR1 is SGHVS and CDR2 is FNYEAQ. The CDR3 here is CASSLVTGIQETQYF. For the CDR3, the DNA is TGTGCCAGCAGCTTAGTTACAGGGATTCAAGAGACCCAGTACTTC.

The rearrangement links TRBV6-1 to TRBJ2-3; 8 nucleotides align to TRBD2. The CDR3 totals 15 residues. Germline V gene lookup returns CDR1 MNHNS and CDR2 SASEGT. V shed 2 bases and J 1 base; nucleotides not matched to a gene: 2. For the CDR3, the DNA is TGTGCCAGCAGTGAACGGGGGGGCCGCACAGATACGCAGTATTTT. Its translation: CASSERGGRTDTQYF.

The CDR3 loop is CASSGGLNTEAFF. CDR3 coding DNA: TGTGCCAGCAGCGGGGGGCTGAACACTGAAGCTTTCTTT. The chain carries TRBV2 and TRBJ1-1; perhaps TRBD1 as D (6 bases). The V and J ends lost 6 bases and 0 bases respectively, with 8 bases between them. The germline gives CDR1 SNHLY, CDR2 FYNNEI. The CDR3 runs 13 residues.

DNA for the CDR3: TGTGCCATCTACTTACAGGGGCCAGCCTACGAGCAGTACTTC. Its translation is CAIYLQGPAYEQYF. The gene calls are TRBV2 and TRBJ2-7, with 7 bases matching TRBD1. CDR1 SNHLY and CDR2 FYNNEI come from the germline V gene. The CDR3 has 14 amino acids. V lost 10 bases and J lost 2; bases outside the gene matches: 11. The full variable domain, its missing parts supplied by reference TRBV2 and TRBJ2-7, is EPEVTQTPSHQVTQMGQEVILRCVPISNHLYFYWYRQILGQKVEFLVSFYNNEISEKSEIFDDQFSVERPDGSNFTLKIRSTKLEDSAMYFCAIYLQGPAYEQYFGPGTRLTVT.

As for this clone: Within the sample, other DNA sequences also encode this same CDR3. The gene calls are TRBV18 and TRBJ2-1; TRBD2 aligns across 13 bases. The CDR3 is 15 residues long. CDR1 KGHSH and CDR2 LQKENI come from the germline V gene. V was clipped by 3 bases and J by 5 bases; unmatched bases: 1. For the CDR3, the DNA is TGTGCCAGCTCACCGGGACTAGCGGGAAACAATGAGCAGTTCTTC. It encodes CASSPGLAGNNEQFF.

The CDR3 DNA sequence: TGTGCCAGCAGTTTAATCGGGCTAGCGGGAACGTCCTACAATGAGCAGTTCTTC. This encodes CASSLIGLAGTSYNEQFF. The chain carries TRBV28 and TRBJ2-1, with 9 positions matching TRBD2. V shed 2 bases, J shed 1 base, and the junction held 9 bases outside the gene matches. Germline V gives CDR1 MDHEN, CDR2 SYDVKM. The CDR3 sequence is 18 residues long.

The V gene is TRBV19, the J gene TRBJ1-5; the D is unclear. Germline-derived CDR1 and CDR2 are LNHDA and SQIVND (reference sequence). The CDR3 is made up of 12 amino acids. V lost 4 bases and J 7 bases, leaving 8 bases between the germline ends. The CDR3 sequence: CASSTYYQPQHF. CDR3 sequence (DNA): TGTGCCAGTAGTACTTACTACCAGCCCCAGCATTTT.

The V call is TRBV28, the J call TRBJ2-7, with a weak D call TRBD1 (6 bases). From germline, CDR1 is MDHEN and CDR2 SYDVKM. The length of the CDR3 is 11 residues. V lost 9 bases and J 3 bases, leaving 9 bases between the germline ends. CDR3 bases: TGTGCCAGTGGACAGTACTACGAGCAGTACTTC. Translation: CASGQYYEQYF.

The chain carries TRBV5-8 and TRBJ2-5, with 7 bases that match TRBD1. The CDR3 extends over 14 amino acids. The V gene's germline CDR1 is SGHTS and CDR2 YDEGEE. The V and J ends lost 5 bases and 4 bases, in that order; junction bases with no gene match: 8. The CDR3 DNA follows: TGTGCCAGCAGGAGACAGGGCCCGTTAGAGACCCAGTACTTC. Its translation is CASRRQGPLETQYF.

The V and J genes are TRBV6-5 and TRBJ1-1, with a tentative D call TRBD1 (6 bases). The length of the CDR3 is 15 residues. Germline V CDR1 and CDR2: MNHEY, SVGAGI. The germline V and J ends were trimmed by 4 bases and 4 bases, with 16 bases remaining between them. Here the CDR3 DNA reads TGTGCCAGCAGTTTAACCGAAGCCAGGGGCACTGAAGCTTTCTTT. Translation gives CASSLTEARGTEAFF.

The V and J genes are TRBV7-9 and TRBJ2-7, with unresolved D. V lost 0 bases and J 0 bases, leaving 6 bases between the germline ends. Looked up from germline, CDR1 is SEHNR and CDR2 is FQNEAQ (reference sequence). The CDR3 has 14 residues. The CDR3 region has the DNA TGTGCCAGCAGCTTAGCGCAGGACTCCTACGAGCAGTACTTC. As protein: CASSLAQDSYEQYF. Full variable domain (rest looked up from reference TRBV7-9 and TRBJ2-7): DTGVSQNPRHKITKRGQNVTFRCDPISEHNRLYWYRQTLGQGPEFLTYFQNEAQLEKSRLLSDRFSAERPKGSFSTLEIQRTEQGDSAMYLCASSLAQDSYEQYFGPGTRLTVT.

The chain links TRBV5-1 to TRBJ2-7; 8 nucleotides align to TRBD2. Germline-derived CDR1 and CDR2 are SGHRS and YFSETQ. J gave up 0 bases and V 1 base, and 9 bases lay outside the gene matches. The CDR3 covers 17 residues. The CDR3 nucleotides read TGCGCCAGCAGCTTGTGGCTAGCGGGCGAGAGCTCCTACGAGCAGTACTTC. Its protein is CASSLWLAGESSYEQYF.

The chain links TRBV2 to TRBJ2-1, with a weak D call TRBD2 (6 bases). Trimming stripped 2 bases from V and 7 bases from J, with 12 bases between. The CDR3 has 14 residues. Per germline, CDR1 SNHLY and CDR2 FYNNEI. The CDR3, as DNA: TGTGCCAGCAGTGAAATCGGGACTGGAAATGAGCAGTTCTTC. Its protein is CASSEIGTGNEQFF.

The rearrangement links TRBV28 to TRBJ2-2; 7 bases map to TRBD2. The V gene end was trimmed by 5 bases and the J gene end by 5 bases; junction bases not matched to a gene: 11. Germline V gives CDR1 MDHEN, CDR2 SYDVKM. The length of the CDR3 is 16 residues. CDR3 nucleotides: TGTGCCAGCAGTGGTACAACGGGAGGAGGGACCGGGGAGCTGTTTTTT. Amino acid sequence: CASSGTTGGGTGELFF.

The chain employs TRBV9 and TRBJ2-3, with D maybe TRBD1 (6 bases). Germline V gene sequence: CDR1 SGDLS, CDR2 YYNGEE. Trimming pared 2 bases from V and 6 bases from J, leaving 16 bases between. CDR3 length: 15 amino acids. DNA for the CDR3: TGTGCCAGCAGCGTGAAGACAGGTGGTACCGATACGCAGTATTTT. Amino acid sequence: CASSVKTGGTDTQYF. The full variable domain, its missing parts supplied by reference TRBV9 and TRBJ2-3, is DSGVTQTPKHLITATGQRVTLRCSPRSGDLSVYWYQQSLDQGLQFLIQYYNGEERAKGNILERFSAQQFPDLHSELNLSSLELGDSALYFCASSVKTGGTDTQYFGPGTRLTVL.

A few counts support this clone. The V call is TRBV4-3, the J call TRBJ1-1; the match to TRBD1 covers 9 bases. The CDR3 consists of 14 residues. J gave up 3 bases and V 3 bases, and 2 bases lay outside the gene matches. Germline values: CDR1 LGHNA, CDR2 YSLEER. The CDR3 reads CASSQGQGYTEAFF. DNA of the CDR3: TGCGCCAGCAGCCAGGGACAGGGTTACACTGAAGCTTTCTTT.

This clone was detected only a few times. DNA of the CDR3: TGCGCCAGCAGCCAAGGGGAGGTTGAATCACCCCTCCACTTT. Amino acid sequence: CASSQGEVESPLHF. The chain uses TRBV4-3 and TRBJ1-6; no firm D call. Trimming took 1 base from V and 10 from J, leaving 11 bases between them. This CDR3 has 14 residues. CDR1 is LGHNA, CDR2 YSLEER, per germline.

The rearrangement joins TRBV9 to TRBJ2-2; TRBD2 agrees at 7 bases. J lost 4 bases, V lost 3 bases, and 6 bases had no gene match. Per the germline V gene, CDR1 is SGDLS and CDR2 is YYNGEE. This CDR3 spans 15 amino acids. The CDR3 loop is CASSAFSGGTGELFF. DNA for the CDR3: TGTGCCAGCAGCGCCTTCTCGGGAGGCACCGGGGAGCTGTTTTTT. Together with reference TRBV9 and TRBJ2-2, the CDR3 gives the full variable domain: DSGVTQTPKHLITATGQRVTLRCSPRSGDLSVYWYQQSLDQGLQFLIQYYNGEERAKGNILERFSAQQFPDLHSELNLSSLELGDSALYFCASSAFSGGTGELFFGEGSRLTVL.

The rearrangement joins TRBV27 to TRBJ1-2, with TRBD1 matching 9 bases. With V trimmed by 5 bases and J by 7 bases, 8 bases remained unmatched. CDR1 MNHEY and CDR2 SMNVEV come from the germline V gene (reference sequence). The CDR3 covers 14 residues. The CDR3 nucleotides read TGTGCCAGCAGTCCCCGACAGGGGGAGGGTGGCTACACCTTC. This sequence encodes CASSPRQGEGGYTF.

The chain is built from TRBV6-2 or TRBV6-3 and TRBJ1-1, with D maybe TRBD1 (5 bases). There are 16 residues in the CDR3. From germline, CDR1 is MNHEY and CDR2 SVGEGT. Trimming left V 2 bases short and J 1 base short, with 14 bases between. The CDR3 sequence is CASSYLLGRGNTEAFF. CDR3 nucleotides: TGTGCCAGCAGTTACCTCCTCGGGAGGGGGAACACTGAAGCTTTCTTT.